This entry lists 17 T cell receptor beta chains sequenced from one sample in a study of cytomegalovirus exposure and HLA in healthy donors (dated by TCRdb to the late 2010s). The receptor library was made with the immunoSEQ multiplex PCR assay. The multiplex PCR relied on a mix of 60 forward primers for TCR Vbeta segments and 13 reverse primers for TCR Jbeta segments. TCRdb carries this immuneACCESS record with in-frame sequences only. Its versions omit some clonotypes, under half of them owing to an unresolved V gene in the studies checked, with the rest unexplained. In this sample the table shows 150,000 to 200,000 clones, roughly 80% of which occur a single time. 8% to 10% of the sample goes to the ten largest clones. The sample comprised PBMCs. Receptors originate from a male donor in good health and CMV-seropositive.

This chain links TRBV19 with TRBJ1-4, with TRBD1 matching over 8 bases. Unmatched junction bases numbered 12, after V lost 7 bases and J lost 8 bases. The CDR3 has 15 amino acids. CDR1 and CDR2 from the germline V gene are LNHDA and SQIVND (reference sequence). Here the CDR3 DNA reads TGTGCCAGTACCCGACAGGGACAGGCGGCGGAAAAACTGTTTTTT. Translation gives CASTRQGQAAEKLFF.

The V gene is TRBV7-6, the J gene TRBJ1-5; 9 nucleotides align to TRBD1. V lost 1 base to trimming and J lost 11 bases; unmatched junction nucleotides: 9. Germline V gene sequence: CDR1 SGHVS, CDR2 FNYEAQ. The CDR3 is 15 amino acids. The CDR3 loop is CASSLGRTGVRAQHF. Written as DNA, the CDR3 is TGTGCCAGCAGCTTAGGTCGGACAGGGGTTAGGGCCCAGCATTTT. The full variable domain, in which reference TRBV7-6 and TRBJ1-5 provide the parts outside the CDR3, is GAGVSQSPRYKVTKRGQDVALRCDPISGHVSLYWYRQALGQGPEFLTYFNYEAQQDKSGLPNDRFSAERPEGSISTLTIQRTEQRDSAMYRCASSLGRTGVRAQHFGDGTRLSIL.

This sequence joins TRBV11-3 and TRBJ1-2, with D maybe TRBD1 (6 bases). Germline values: CDR1 SGHNT, CDR2 YENEEA. Trimming took off 0 bases at V and 1 base at J, with 12 bases between the two ends. CDR3 length: 16 amino acids. CDR3 sequence (DNA): TGTGCCAGCAGCTTAGAGTTCGGGGGGCATAACTATGGCTACACCTTC. It encodes CASSLEFGGHNYGYTF.

In DNA form, the CDR3 reads TGTGCCAGCAGCCCGGGAGGGGGGTGGGAGCTGTTTTTT. Amino acids: CASSPGGGWELFF. The chain carries TRBV7-2 and TRBJ2-2, with TRBD2 matching 8 bases. V shed 5 bases, J shed 9 bases, and the junction held 5 bases outside the gene matches. Germline lookup yields CDR1 SGHTA and CDR2 FQGNSA. This CDR3 has 13 amino acids.

The J gene is TRBJ1-2, the V gene TRBV7-8; 7 bases map to TRBD1. V was pared by 6 bases and J by 4 bases, with 8 bases of the junction left unmatched. The V gene's germline CDR1 is SGHVS and CDR2 FQNEAQ. The CDR3 runs 14 residues. The CDR3 here is CASSYRGQIYGYTF. In DNA, the CDR3 is TGTGCCAGCAGTTACAGGGGCCAAATCTATGGCTACACCTTC.

This chain links TRBV7-6 with TRBJ1-4; D is perhaps TRBD1 (5 bases). Deletions cut 5 bases from V and 7 bases from J, with 14 bases between. CDR1 and CDR2 (germline): SGHVS, FNYEAQ. The CDR3 has 14 amino acids. The CDR3, as DNA: TGTGCCAGCAGCCCCTGGACGGGGGGTGAAAAACTGTTTTTT. It specifies CASSPWTGGEKLFF.

This chain connects TRBV7-2 to TRBJ2-5; TRBD2 matches at 7 bases. CDR3 length: 14 residues. V lost 7 bases, J lost 5 bases, and 10 bases stayed unmatched. Germline V gives CDR1 SGHTA, CDR2 FQGNSA. The CDR3 nucleotides read TGTGCCAGCAACCCGTTGGGAGGGGTTGAGACCCAGTACTTC. This codes for CASNPLGGVETQYF.

CDR3 loop: CATSTPRVDRDGAFF. Here the CDR3 DNA reads TGTGCCACCAGCACTCCCAGGGTCGACAGGGATGGAGCTTTCTTT. V is TRBV15 and J is TRBJ1-1; TRBD1 matches at 7 bases. CDR1 is LNHNV and CDR2 is YYDKDF in the germline V gene (reference sequence). Germline trimming cut 4 bases from V and 10 bases from J; bases unmatched to any gene: 15. CDR3 length equals 15 residues.

This clone has only a few counts. The V gene is TRBV19, the J gene TRBJ1-3; unclear D gene. Germline V gives CDR1 LNHDA, CDR2 SQIVND (reference sequence). Trimming removed 1 base at V and 3 bases at J, with 10 bases between. The CDR3 consists of 15 residues. CDR3 sequence: CASSIGRGYGNTIYF. The CDR3 DNA reads as TGTGCCAGTAGTATAGGCCGGGGATATGGAAACACCATATATTTT. Drawing the rest from reference TRBV19 and TRBJ1-3, the complete variable domain is DGGITQSPKYLFRKEGQNVTLSCEQNLNHDAMYWYRQDPGQGLRLIYYSQIVNDFQKGDIAEGYSVSREKKESFPLTVTSAQKNPTAFYLCASSIGRGYGNTIYFGEGSWLTVV.

V usage is TRBV5-1 and J usage is TRBJ2-5, with D perhaps TRBD2 (6 bases). Trimming pared 2 bases from V and 5 bases from J, leaving 13 bases between. CDR3 size: 14 residues. The germline CDR1 and CDR2 sequences are SGHRS and YFSETQ. The CDR3 coding sequence is TGCGCCAGCAGCTTTTGGCGGGATCGGGAGACCCAGTACTTC. This gives the protein CASSFWRDRETQYF.

The chain employs TRBV12-5 and TRBJ1-2; 8 nucleotides align to TRBD1. This CDR3 has 13 amino acids. Losses at the gene ends were 11 bases for V and 5 bases for J; bases not matched to a gene: 10. CDR1 is LGHNT and CDR2 is FRNRAP in the germline V gene. The CDR3 region has the DNA TGTGCTGGGACTGACAGGGGAGAATATGGCTACACCTTC. Translation gives CAGTDRGEYGYTF.

The chain recombines TRBV6-4 with TRBJ1-2; D call uncertain. CDR3 length: 16 amino acids. In germline, CDR1 is MRHNA, CDR2 SNTAGT. Trimming took 5 bases from V and 0 from J, leaving 16 bases between them. CDR3 nucleotides: TGTGCCAGCAGTCCGGAGAGCGGTTTAACTAACTATGGCTACACCTTC. It is translated as CASSPESGLTNYGYTF.

The chain combines TRBV7-6 with TRBJ2-1; TRBD2 matches at 13 bases. This CDR3 is built from 18 residues. The ends lost 5 bases at V and 4 bases at J; junction bases unmatched: 11. Germline CDR1 SGHVS, CDR2 FNYEAQ. The CDR3 spells CASSKLAGGSPVYNEQFF. The CDR3 bases are TGTGCCAGCAGCAAACTAGCGGGAGGGTCCCCAGTTTACAATGAGCAGTTCTTC.

V is TRBV10-3 and J is TRBJ2-5; TRBD1 matches at 8 bases. The V gene end was trimmed by 11 bases and the J gene end by 5 bases; junction bases not matched to a gene: 10. The V gene's germline CDR1 is ENHRY and CDR2 SYGVKD. There are 13 residues in the CDR3. In DNA, the CDR3 is TGTGCCGCCGGACAGGGAGTTCGGGAGACCCAGTACTTC. This gives the protein CAAGQGVRETQYF.

This chain joins TRBV5-5 and TRBJ2-7; D ambiguous. The V and J ends lost 2 bases and 0 bases respectively, with 9 bases between them. Germline lookup yields CDR1 SGHKS and CDR2 YYEKEE (reference sequence). The CDR3 spans 14 residues. Here the CDR3 DNA reads TGTGCCAGCAGCTTTGCAGGTAGCTCCTACGAGCAGTACTTC. Its protein is CASSFAGSSYEQYF.

The CDR3 is CASIADYTSTDTQYF. CDR3 nucleotide sequence: TGTGCCAGCATCGCCGACTATACTAGCACAGATACGCAGTATTTT. This sequence joins TRBV25-1 and TRBJ2-3, with a tentative D call TRBD2 (5 bases). Per germline, CDR1 MGHDK and CDR2 SYGVNS. The CDR3 consists of 15 residues. Trimming left V 7 bases short and J 0 bases short, with 14 bases between.

With regard to this clone: One end of the junction does not line up with germline, which may come from a read error. The CDR3 region has the DNA TGTGCCAGCAGCTTAGGAGGCAGCTCTGGGGCCAACGGCCTGACTTTC. This gives the protein CASSLGGSSGANGLTF. This chain connects TRBV7-6 to TRBJ2-6; D is possibly TRBD1 (5 bases). CDR1 is SGHVS and CDR2 is FNYEAQ in the germline V gene. The CDR3 contains 16 residues.